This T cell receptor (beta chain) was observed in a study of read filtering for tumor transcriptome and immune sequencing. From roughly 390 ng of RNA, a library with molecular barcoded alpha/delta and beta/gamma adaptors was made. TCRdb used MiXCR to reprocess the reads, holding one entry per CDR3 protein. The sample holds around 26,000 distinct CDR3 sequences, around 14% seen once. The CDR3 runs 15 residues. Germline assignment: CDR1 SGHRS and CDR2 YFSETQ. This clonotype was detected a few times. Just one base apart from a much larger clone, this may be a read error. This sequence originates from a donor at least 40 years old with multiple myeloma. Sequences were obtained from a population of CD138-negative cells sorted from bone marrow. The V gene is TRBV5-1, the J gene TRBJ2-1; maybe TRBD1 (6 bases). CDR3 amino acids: CASSLSWGRSDEHFF. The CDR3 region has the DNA TGCGCCAGCAGCTTGAGTTGGGGGCGATCGGATGAGCATTTCTTC.